This T cell receptor beta chain was observed in a study of blood T cell repertoires in COVID-19. Study-level information: COVID-19 samples, acute and convalescent, were from the United States, Italy and Spain. Sources were T cells, B-cell-depleted T cells, or PBMCs; the material itself was cDNA or gDNA.

V lost 4 bases to trimming and J lost 10 bases, with 20 bases between them. This CDR3 comprises 14 residues. Germline assignment: CDR1 SGDLS and CDR2 YYNGEE. Authors' analysis steps: Estimated nucleated cell counts came from reference gene primer amplification. Method: immunoSEQ multiplex PCR; TCRdb's copy keeps in-frame clones and lacks some. The DNA gave D and trimming, while V, J and clone size come from that table. This repertoire shows around 55,000 clones, 75% to 95% found once; its top ten account for 14%. The chain joins TRBV9 to TRBJ1-1; D is possibly TRBD1 (6 bases). The sequenced sample consisted of peripheral blood. This TCR was recovered from a human donor with active COVID-19. The donor label of this sample is uncertain. CDR3 in amino acids: CASSPFLGGGAAFF. The CDR3 DNA is TGTGCCAGCAGCCCCTTCCTGGGCGGGGGGGCAGCTTTCTTT.